One sample yielded the 32 T cell receptor beta chains listed below, sequenced in a study of response to subunit inactivated influenza vaccine. Using its own MiXCR run on the RT-PCR reads, TCRdb lists one record per CDR3 protein. This table has roughly 670,000 distinct CDR3 sequences, 12% to 15% appearing once. Here the sequenced sample was PBMCs from blood, taken 14 to 15 days before vaccination. The receptors come from a man aged 50 to 59 who received an inactivated influenza vaccine.

This clonotype was observed a handful of times. The V gene is TRBV7-8, the J gene TRBJ2-3, with 11 nucleotides matching TRBD2. Germline V gene lookup returns CDR1 SGHVS and CDR2 FQNEAQ. The V and J ends lost 0 bases and 4 bases, in that order; junction bases with no gene match: 3. This CDR3 is 16 amino acids long. As DNA, the CDR3 is TGTGCCAGCAGCTTAGCTAGCGGGGGGGAGGCAGATACGCAGTATTTT. The encoded protein is CASSLASGGEADTQYF.

This clonotype was found many times. The rearrangement links TRBV3-1 to TRBJ2-1; 10 bases are a match to TRBD1. The CDR3 contains 13 residues. Germline CDR1 is LGHDT and CDR2 is YNNKEL (reference sequence). Trimming at V came to 4 bases and at J to 8 bases, leaving 2 bases not matched to a gene. CDR3 sequence: CASSPTGGHEQFF. The DNA of the CDR3 is TGTGCCAGCAGCCCGACAGGGGGCCATGAGCAGTTCTTC.

In this sample, this clonotype turned up a few times. The chain links TRBV5-1 to TRBJ1-4; D remains unclear. CDR3 size: 15 residues. Trimming took off 2 bases at V and 5 bases at J, with 13 bases between the two ends. The germline V gene has CDR1 SGHRS and CDR2 YFSETQ. CDR3 residues: CASSFGWTENEKLFF. The CDR3, as DNA: TGCGCCAGCAGCTTCGGGTGGACGGAGAATGAAAAACTGTTTTTT.

The chain is built from TRBV7-2 and TRBJ2-7; D is unresolved. Trimming stripped 1 base from V and 2 bases from J, with 9 bases between. CDR1 and CDR2 (germline): SGHTA, FQGNSA. The CDR3 is 14 amino acids. Here the CDR3 DNA reads TGTGCCAGCAGCTTAGGATCTTTGACCTACGAGCAGTACTTC. Its protein product is CASSLGSLTYEQYF.

V usage is TRBV7-9 and J usage is TRBJ1-4; D is unclear. The germline V gene has CDR1 SEHNR and CDR2 FQNEAQ (reference sequence). V lost 5 bases and J lost 8, with 12 bases in between. The length of the CDR3 is 13 residues. The CDR3 DNA is TGTGCCAGCAGCGCCCTTACTATAGAAAAACTGTTTTTT. It codes for CASSALTIEKLFF. Full variable domain (outside the CDR3, taken from reference TRBV7-9 and TRBJ1-4): DTGVSQNPRHKITKRGQNVTFRCDPISEHNRLYWYRQTLGQGPEFLTYFQNEAQLEKSRLLSDRFSAERPKGSFSTLEIQRTEQGDSAMYLCASSALTIEKLFFGSGTQLSVL.

This clonotype was observed a few times. This rearrangement joins TRBV7-6 to TRBJ2-5; maybe TRBD1 (6 bases). V lost 11 bases to trimming and J lost 5 bases, with 18 bases between them. The CDR3 is 13 residues long. Germline V gene sequence: CDR1 SGHVS, CDR2 FNYEAQ. CDR3 DNA sequence: TGTGCCGTGGGGGCAGGTCCCCTGGAGACCCAGTACTTC. Translated: CAVGAGPLETQYF.

The DNA for the CDR3 is TGCGCCAGCAGCTTCTCTGACAGCTCGTTCGGAGGAAACACCATATATTTT. Encoded protein: CASSFSDSSFGGNTIYF. The rearrangement joins TRBV5-1 to TRBJ1-3; possible D gene TRBD1, 5 bases. Germline lookup yields CDR1 SGHRS and CDR2 YFSETQ. The CDR3 is made up of 17 amino acids. The V gene lost 2 bases and the J gene lost 4 bases, with 19 bases spanning the gap.

This sequence joins TRBV11-1 and TRBJ2-1, with TRBD1 matching over 8 bases. The trim removed 2 bases at V and 4 bases at J, leaving 10 bases unmatched. The CDR3 has 17 residues. Germline V gene data show CDR1 as SGHAT and CDR2 as FQDESV (reference sequence). The CDR3 region has the DNA TGTGCCAGCAGCTTAAGCCAGGGGGCGGACCGGTACAATGAGCAGTTCTTC. Translation gives CASSLSQGADRYNEQFF.

The chain joins TRBV7-2 to TRBJ2-7; the match to TRBD1 covers 7 bases. With 4 bases clipped from V and 2 bases from J, the junction kept 5 bases outside the gene matches. Germline values: CDR1 SGHTA, CDR2 FQGNSA. The CDR3 has 14 amino acids. In nucleotides, the CDR3 is TGTGCCAGCAGCTGGAAGAGGGGGCCCTACGAGCAGTACTTC. As protein: CASSWKRGPYEQYF.

V usage is TRBV2 and J usage is TRBJ2-3; the D gene is possibly TRBD2 (5 bases). V lost 9 bases and J lost 4, with 11 bases in between. Germline-derived CDR1 and CDR2 are SNHLY and FYNNEI. The CDR3 has 12 residues. The CDR3 nucleotides read TGTGCCAGTAGCGTCACACCAGATACGCAGTATTTT. The encoded protein is CASSVTPDTQYF.

V usage is TRBV6-5 and J usage is TRBJ1-1; D gene uncertain. The CDR3 spans 15 residues. V was clipped by 4 bases and J by 1 base, with 13 bases between them. From germline, CDR1 is MNHEY and CDR2 SVGAGI. The CDR3 protein is CASSSQEGTNTEAFF. Written as DNA, the CDR3 is TGTGCCAGCAGTTCCCAGGAGGGAACGAACACTGAAGCTTTCTTT.

Details on this clonotype: One base away lies a much larger clone, so this may be a sequencing read error. V usage is TRBV7-9 and J usage is TRBJ1-1; unclear D gene. Between the trimmed V and J ends, which lost 3 bases and 4 bases, there was a span of 6 bases. Per the germline V gene, CDR1 is SEHNR and CDR2 is FQNEAQ (reference sequence). The CDR3 contains 12 residues. CDR3 nucleotides: TGTGCCAGCAGCTTGCTGTCCACTGAAGCTTTCTTT. Translated, it gives CASSLLSTEAFF.

This clonotype was observed a handful of times. This rearrangement joins TRBV12-3 or TRBV12-4 to TRBJ1-1; D gene uncertain. Trimming removed 3 bases at V and 10 bases at J, with 21 bases between. This CDR3 is built from 15 residues. In nucleotides, the CDR3 is TGTGCCAGCAGTTTGGGCCCCGGGTCCTCAGCGGGAGCTTTCTTT. It is translated as CASSLGPGSSAGAFF.

J is TRBJ2-2 and V is TRBV30; D possibly corresponds to TRBD2 (7 bases). There are 17 residues in the CDR3. Per germline, CDR1 GTSNPN and CDR2 SVGIG (reference sequence). Trimming took 0 bases from V and 3 from J, leaving 17 bases between them. In DNA form, the CDR3 reads TGTGCCTGGAGTGTACGCCTATGGGGGGGCGACACCGGGGAGCTGTTTTTT. It translates to CAWSVRLWGGDTGELFF.

This clonotype was picked up many times. The gene calls are TRBV28 and TRBJ2-1; no clear D gene. Germline V gene data show CDR1 as MDHEN and CDR2 as SYDVKM. The V end was cut by 7 bases, the J end by 3 bases, with 16 bases between. This CDR3 region has 15 residues. For the CDR3, the DNA is TGTGCCAGCATCCAGTCGGATCTCTTCTACAATGAGCAGTTCTTC. Translated, it gives CASIQSDLFYNEQFF.

By frequency in the sample, this clonotype is medium-sized. This chain links TRBV27 with TRBJ1-1, with D possibly TRBD1 on 5 matching bases. The CDR3 is 16 amino acids. Germline-derived CDR1 and CDR2 are MNHEY and SMNVEV (reference sequence). The V end was cut by 6 bases, the J end by 1 base, with 18 bases between. The CDR3 loop reads CASSPGQGVGNTEAFF. The CDR3 bases are TGTGCCAGCAGCCCAGGGCAGGGTGTCGGGAACACTGAAGCTTTCTTT.

This clonotype was seen a handful of times. This chain links TRBV20-1 with TRBJ2-7; D ambiguous. V gave up 0 bases and J gave up 1 base, with 13 bases separating them. The CDR3 is 15 amino acids. In germline, CDR1 is DFQATT, CDR2 SNEGSKA (reference sequence). The CDR3 protein is CSARDNRVGSYEQYF. The CDR3 DNA follows: TGCAGTGCTAGAGATAACCGGGTGGGGTCCTACGAGCAGTACTTC.

In this sample, this clonotype turned up a few times. This chain links TRBV6-2 or TRBV6-3 with TRBJ2-3; possibly TRBD2 for D (5 bases). The CDR3 loop spans 13 amino acids. Trimming removed 6 bases at V and 2 bases at J, with 9 bases between. CDR1 and CDR2 (germline): MNHEY, SVGEGT. CDR3 sequence (DNA): TGTGCCAGCAGACGGGATACCACAGATACGCAGTATTTT. It translates to CASRRDTTDTQYF.

In this sample, this clonotype turned up a few times. V usage is TRBV5-4 and J usage is TRBJ2-6; TRBD2 matches at 7 bases. V shed 3 bases and J 0 bases; nucleotides not matched to a gene: 15. This CDR3 is 20 amino acids long. The germline V gene encodes CDR1 SGHNT and CDR2 YYREEE (reference sequence). The CDR3 loop is CASSSSLAGRGGSGANVLTF. The CDR3 DNA is TGTGCCAGCAGCTCATCTCTCGCGGGGAGGGGCGGCTCTGGGGCCAACGTCCTGACTTTC.

This clonotype was counted between two and nine times. The chain recombines TRBV20-1 with TRBJ1-1, with no clear D. The V end lost 1 base, the J end lost 5 bases, and 11 bases lay between the germline ends. The germline V gene has CDR1 DFQATT and CDR2 SNEGSKA (reference sequence). The CDR3 has 13 residues. CDR3 loop: CSARGIRITEAFF. In nucleotides, the CDR3 is TGCAGTGCTAGAGGTATCCGGATTACTGAAGCTTTCTTT.

This clonotype showed up just a few times. The genes are TRBV3-1 and TRBJ1-1; D is unresolved. CDR1 is LGHDT, CDR2 YNNKEL, per germline (reference sequence). The CDR3 is 11 amino acids. Deletions cut 10 bases from V and 5 bases from J, with 11 bases between. CDR3 in amino acids: CATMARTEAFF. For the CDR3, the DNA is TGTGCCACCATGGCGAGGACTGAAGCTTTCTTT.

This chain joins TRBV13 and TRBJ2-7; D might be TRBD1 (6 bases). The V end lost 6 bases, the J end lost 1 base, and 16 bases lay between the germline ends. Germline CDR1 reads PRHDT; CDR2 reads FYEKMQ (reference sequence). This CDR3 region has 15 residues. CDR3 sequence reads: CASSYEGDGSYEQYF. The CDR3 nucleotides read TGTGCCAGCAGTTACGAGGGGGACGGTTCCTACGAGCAGTACTTC.

This chain uses TRBV12-3 or TRBV12-4 with TRBJ2-5; D remains ambiguous. Trimming stripped 7 bases from V and 5 bases from J, with 11 bases between. The CDR3 spans 12 residues. The CDR3 loop is CASTRDSETQYF. The CDR3 nucleotides are TGTGCCAGCACCCGAGATTCGGAGACCCAGTACTTC.

The sample holds a few counts of this clonotype. The V call is TRBV24-1, the J call TRBJ2-3, with 8 bases matching TRBD2. CDR3 length equals 16 residues. V lost 1 base, J lost 2 bases, and 4 bases stayed unmatched. Germline V CDR1 and CDR2: KGHDR, SFDVKD. This CDR3 reads CATSDFGGGPTDTQYF. CDR3 DNA sequence: TGTGCCACCAGTGATTTCGGCGGGGGGCCCACAGATACGCAGTATTTT.

V is TRBV7-9 and J is TRBJ2-5; D uncertain. Looked up from germline, CDR1 is SEHNR and CDR2 is FQNEAQ (reference sequence). CDR3 length: 13 residues. Trimming pared 5 bases from V and 5 bases from J, leaving 12 bases between. The chain's CDR3 is CASSRDGSETQYF. As DNA, the CDR3 is TGTGCCAGCAGCCGCGATGGCAGCGAGACCCAGTACTTC.

The chain joins TRBV7-9 to TRBJ2-2; 15 bases match TRBD2. Germline values: CDR1 SEHNR, CDR2 FQNEAQ (reference sequence). CDR3 length: 17 residues. J was trimmed by 4 bases and V by 4 bases; bases with no gene match: 4. CDR3 sequence reads: CASSWTSGRARTGELFF. Here the CDR3 DNA reads TGTGCCAGCAGCTGGACTAGCGGGAGGGCCCGCACCGGGGAGCTGTTTTTT.

This clonotype was recorded many times. This sequence joins TRBV4-3 and TRBJ2-7; D is unresolved. CDR1 and CDR2 (germline): LGHNA, YSLEER. This CDR3 has 14 residues. Trimming removed 0 bases at V and 2 bases at J, with 8 bases between. The CDR3 DNA sequence: TGCGCCAGCAGCCAAGATAGTAGGGCCTACGAGCAGTACTTC. This gives the protein CASSQDSRAYEQYF.

This clonotype occurred many times. CDR3 coding DNA: TGTGCCAGCAGTTTCAAAGCAGCCACTGGAGACCAAGAGACCCAGTACTTC. Residues: CASSFKAATGDQETQYF. This chain uses TRBV12-3 or TRBV12-4 with TRBJ2-5; no clear D gene. This CDR3 is 17 amino acids long. Trimming shortened V by 3 bases and J by 0 bases, and 17 bases separated the two germline ends.

Only a few counts were recorded for this clonotype. The rearrangement uses TRBV7-2 and TRBJ2-7; the D gene is possibly TRBD2 (6 bases). Per germline, CDR1 SGHTA and CDR2 FQGNSA. The CDR3 length is 14 residues. Trimming cost V 5 bases and J 2 bases, with 13 bases left between them. As DNA, the CDR3 is TGTGCCAGCAGCACGGGACTCGGAACCTACGAGCAGTACTTC. Protein: CASSTGLGTYEQYF.

J is TRBJ2-6 and V is TRBV6-1; D is undetermined. The CDR3 is 17 residues long. V lost 0 bases to trimming and J lost 0 bases, with 9 bases between them. From germline, CDR1 is MNHNS and CDR2 SASEGT. The CDR3 nucleotides are TGTGCCAGCAGTGAAGCGTTCCGCATCTCTGGGGCCAACGTCCTGACTTTC. Its translation: CASSEAFRISGANVLTF.

This clonotype appeared many times. The chain employs TRBV12-3 or TRBV12-4 and TRBJ2-3, with a weak D call TRBD2 (6 bases). This CDR3 has 14 amino acids. V lost 2 bases and J 7 bases, leaving 13 bases between the germline ends. Here the CDR3 DNA reads TGTGCCAGCAGTTTACCTACGGGAGCGAATACGCAGTATTTT. Translating gives CASSLPTGANTQYF.

In this sample, this clonotype turned up a few times. The chain has TRBV7-2 and TRBJ2-2; 11 bases are shared with TRBD2. The CDR3 extends over 16 amino acids. V trimming: 2 bases; J trimming: 4 bases; junction bases outside the gene matches: 3. Germline V gene lookup returns CDR1 SGHTA and CDR2 FQGNSA. The CDR3 sequence is CASSLLLAGVTGELFF. CDR3 DNA: TGTGCCAGCAGCTTACTACTAGCGGGGGTCACCGGGGAGCTGTTTTTT.